The clone carrying this T cell receptor beta chain was counted a single time. Its matching antigen is unknown. Trimming removed 1 base at V and 2 bases at J, with 9 bases between. This CDR3 contains 14 residues. CDR1 is SNHLY and CDR2 is FYNNEI in the germline V gene. This specimen belongs to a study of cytomegalovirus exposure and HLA in healthy donors. Findings and caveats of the study: In vitro checks showed that a few CMV-associated chains really do target CMV antigens. Reports state that TCR beta sequences accurately predicted most subjects' HLA-A and HLA-B alleles.

The PCR contained 60 Vbeta and 13 Jbeta primers. Some clones are missing from TCRdb's copy, which holds only in-frame ones; the method was immunoSEQ multiplex PCR. This sample has under 150,000 clones, with around 77% found just once. This rearrangement joins TRBV2 to TRBJ2-7; D may be TRBD2 (7 bases). Sequencing was done on a sample of PBMCs. The sequence came from a man between 25 and 39 years old in good health and CMV-seronegative. The CDR3 reads CASSEVGGPYEQYF. The CDR3 bases are TGTGCCAGCAGTGAAGTCGGGGGGCCCTACGAGCAGTACTTC.